These T cell receptor beta chains were read from a single sample in a study of blood T cell repertoires in COVID-19. The repertoire was sequenced with immunoSEQ multiplex PCR; TCRdb's copy has only in-frame clones and lacks some. This table holds 240,000 or so clones, 85% to 90% found once. Sequenced: PBMCs or T cells enriched from blood (not recorded which). Every receptor here comes from a man aged 35-49 years who had recovered from COVID-19. CDR3s include the opening cysteine and the closing phenylalanine or tryptophan. D genes are given only for firm matches. Clone size appears in some rows only: once, few, many, or a class for an expanded clone.

>.|TRBJ2-1|.|TRBV27
TGTGCCAGCAGTCCCCAAGAGAGAAAGCGGGCTGGCTCCTACAATGAGCAGTTCTTC
CASSPQERKRAGSYNEQFF
>.|TRBJ2-7|.|TRBV11-3
TGTGCCAGCAGCTTACTTCAGGGTTCCTACGAGCAGTACTTC
CASSLLQGSYEQYF
>.|TRBJ1-3|.|TRBV5-5
TGTGCCAGCAGCGTCAGAACAGGGTGGTTAGACGAACTCTCTGGAAACACCATATATTTT
CASSVRTGWLDELSGNTIYF
>.|TRBJ2-1|.|TRBV19
TGTGCCAGTAGGTTCCCAGGGTGGAATGAGCAGTTCTTC
CASRFPGWNEQFF
>.|TRBJ2-7|.|TRBV7-6
TGTGCCAGCAGCTTAGAGGACAACACCTACGAGCAGTACTTC
CASSLEDNTYEQYF
>.|TRBJ1-3|.|TRBV27
TGTGCCAGCAGTTTATCGTCCAAGAGCTCTGGAAACACCATATATTTT
CASSLSSKSSGNTIYF
>TRBD1|TRBJ1-2|.|TRBV6-5
TGTGCCAGCAGCCCGGGACAGGGTTTTGGCTACACCTTC
CASSPGQGFGYTF
>.|TRBJ2-4|.|TRBV5-1
TGCGCCAGCAGCCCATTAGCCAAAAACATTCAGTACTTC
CASSPLAKNIQYF
>TRBD2|TRBJ2-1|.|TRBV5-1
TGCGCCAGCAGCTTGGGCTCCAGCGGGAGTTTCAATGAGCAGTTCTTC
CASSLGSSGSFNEQFF
>TRBD2|TRBJ2-7|.|TRBV19
TGTGCCAGTAGATTGGCGGGAGGGTCCCACGAGCAGTACTTC
CASRLAGGSHEQYF
>.|TRBJ2-3|.|TRBV2
TGTGCCAGCAGCGCCCTTTACGGTACGCAGTATTTT
CASSALYGTQYF
>.|TRBJ1-5|once|TRBV19
TGTGCCAGTGCCGATGACAAACGCAATCAGCCCCAGCATTTT
CASADDKRNQPQHF
>TRBD1|TRBJ1-4|once|TRBV27
TGTGCCAGCAGTTTATCAGGGGGCCCTGAGGAAAAACTGTTTTTT
CASSLSGGPEEKLFF
>.|TRBJ2-7|.|TRBV11-2
TGTGCCAGCAGCCTCGCAGGAGAGCAGTACTTC
CASSLAGEQYF
>.|TRBJ2-7|.|TRBV14
TGTGCCAGCAGCCAAGAGGGCCGCATCTTCTCCTACGAGCAGTACTTC
CASSQEGRIFSYEQYF
>.|TRBJ2-3|once|TRBV5-1
TGCGCCAGCAGCTTGGTCTACGCGGTTAGCACAGATACGCAGTATTTT
CASSLVYAVSTDTQYF
>.|TRBJ1-1|.|TRBV29-1
TGCAGCGTTGAGTCCCTATCAGGGGCCCCACTTCTTGAAGCTTTCTTT
CSVESLSGAPLLEAFF
>TRBD2|TRBJ2-1|.|TRBV7-9
TGTGCCAGCAGCTTAGATACTAGCGGGACGAATGAGCAGTTCTTC
CASSLDTSGTNEQFF
>TRBD1|TRBJ2-5|few|TRBV12-5
TGTGCTAGTGGTTTGTTACAGGGGGCGATCGGCCGGGGAGAGACCCAGTACTTC
CASGLLQGAIGRGETQYF
>TRBD1|TRBJ1-1|.|TRBV4-2
TGTGCCAGCAGCGATCAGGACAGGGCGAACACTGAAGCTTTCTTT
CASSDQDRANTEAFF
>TRBD1|TRBJ1-2|.|TRBV6-1
TGTGCCAGCAGGGAAGGGACAGGGACCCTCTATGGCTACACCTTC
CASREGTGTLYGYTF
>TRBD2|TRBJ2-7|.|TRBV7-9
TGTGCCAGCAGCCTAGCGGGAGTAAACGAGCAGTACTTC
CASSLAGVNEQYF
>.|TRBJ2-7|once|TRBV5-1
TGCGCCAGCAGCTTGGTTGGCCCTGGGGGGACCTACGAGCAGTACTTC
CASSLVGPGGTYEQYF
>.|TRBJ1-2|.|TRBV25-1
TGTGCCAGCACAAGTACAGGGTATTATGGCTACACCTTC
CASTSTGYYGYTF
>.|TRBJ1-1|.|TRBV5-1
TGCGCCAGCAGTGAAACCACAGGGAGCACTGAAGCTTTCTTT
CASSETTGSTEAFF
>.|TRBJ2-7|.|TRBV5-1
TGCGCCAGCAGCGCACAAGTACGGGGCGAGCAGTACTTC
CASSAQVRGEQYF
>.|TRBJ1-1|.|TRBV18
TGTGCCAGCTCACAGGGCGGGGGAAAGGGGCAGCCATATCCAGCTTTCTTT
CASSQGGGKGQPYPAFF
>TRBD1|TRBJ1-4|.|TRBV30
TGTGCCTGGAGTGTCGGACAGGGGGAAAAACTGTTTTTT
CAWSVGQGEKLFF
>.|TRBJ2-5|.|TRBV10-3
TGTGCCTCGGGGGTGCAAGAGACCCAGTACTTC
CASGVQETQYF
>TRBD1|TRBJ1-2|.|TRBV5-5
TGTGCCAGCAGCTTAGCTGTGACAGGGGCTTATGGCTACACCTTC
CASSLAVTGAYGYTF
>.|TRBJ2-2|.|TRBV18
TGTGCCAGCTCACCGCGAACGAACACCGGGGAGCTGTTTTTT
CASSPRTNTGELFF
>TRBD1|TRBJ1-1|.|TRBV6-6
TGTGCCAGCAGTCGCCTAGGACAGGGGAGGAAGAACACTGAAGCTTTCTTT
CASSRLGQGRKNTEAFF
>.|TRBJ1-5|once|TRBV4-1
TGCGCCAGCAGCCAAGGCGGTGTAGCAGAGGCCGACGGTCAGCCCCAGCATTTT
CASSQGGVAEADGQPQHF
>TRBD1|TRBJ2-1|.|TRBV11-3
TGTGCCAGCAGCTTAGGACAGGGTGGTTGGAATGAGCAGTTCTTC
CASSLGQGGWNEQFF
>.|TRBJ1-2|.|TRBV15
TGTGCCACCAGCAGAGTTGAACAGGGTGGCTACACCTTC
CATSRVEQGGYTF
>.|TRBJ1-2|.|TRBV28
TGTGCCAGCAGTTTATCGGCGACAGGCCTGACGGGTGGCTACACCTTC
CASSLSATGLTGGYTF
>.|TRBJ2-7|.|TRBV10-3
TGTGCCACATTCTCGAGTCGGGACTACGAGCAGTACTTC
CATFSSRDYEQYF
>TRBD1|TRBJ1-2|.|TRBV9
TGTGCCAGCAGCCCCCGGGGACAGGGGTTAGTAGGCTACACCTTC
CASSPRGQGLVGYTF
>.|TRBJ2-7|few|TRBV11-2
TGTGCCAGCAGCTTAGTGACAACGGCCTACGAGCAGTACTTC
CASSLVTTAYEQYF
>.|TRBJ2-1|.|TRBV9
TGTGCCAGCAGCGTAGCTAAGTTTAATGAGCAGTTCTTC
CASSVAKFNEQFF
>TRBD1|TRBJ2-2|few|TRBV9
TGTGCCAGCGGGCCGGGACAGGGCACCGGGGAGCTGTTTTTT
CASGPGQGTGELFF
>.|TRBJ2-6|.|TRBV28
TGTGCCAGCAGACTAAGCTCTGGGGCCAACGTCCTGACTTTC
CASRLSSGANVLTF
>TRBD2|TRBJ2-4|.|TRBV5-1
TGCGCCAGCAGCCCGGGCGGACTAGCGGGAGCGAGCGCCAAAAACATTCAGTACTTC
CASSPGGLAGASAKNIQYF
>TRBD1|TRBJ2-7|once|TRBV4-2
TGTGCCAGCAGCCAAGATCATAGGGGGCCCTACGAGCAGTACTTC
CASSQDHRGPYEQYF
>.|TRBJ2-7|.|TRBV27
TGTGCCAGCGCCCATCAACAGAGCTACGAGCAGTACTTC
CASAHQQSYEQYF
>.|TRBJ1-3|.|TRBV13
TGTGCCAGCAGAGGGGTTGGAAACACCATATATTTT
CASRGVGNTIYF
>TRBD1|TRBJ1-2|.|TRBV7-2
TGTGCCAGCAGCTCGCTCCGGACAGGCGGTCCCTATGGCTACACCTTC
CASSSLRTGGPYGYTF
>TRBD2|TRBJ2-7|.|TRBV6-5
TGTGCCAGCAGTTACTCGGGCACGGGCGGGAGTTACGAGCAGTACTTC
CASSYSGTGGSYEQYF
>.|TRBJ2-3|.|TRBV28
TGTGCCGTTGGAGGAATTGCAGATACGCAGTATTTT
CAVGGIADTQYF
>.|TRBJ2-7|once|TRBV7-9
TGTGCCAGCAGCTTGCGGAGCTACGAGCAGTACTTC
CASSLRSYEQYF
>.|TRBJ1-1|.|TRBV18
TGTGCCAGCTCACCATCCGGGGAACCTGAAGCTTTCTTT
CASSPSGEPEAFF
>.|TRBJ2-1|.|TRBV24-1
TGTGCCACCAGTGGGCCCTCGGAGACAGTTGATAATGAGCAGTTCTTC
CATSGPSETVDNEQFF
>TRBD1|TRBJ1-2|.|TRBV12-5
TGTGCTAGCGGCGACCGGGACAGCTATGGCTACACCTTC
CASGDRDSYGYTF
>.|TRBJ1-2|once|TRBV4-2
TGTGCCAGCAGCCCCACAGGGAACTATGGCTACACCTTC
CASSPTGNYGYTF